Below are 22 T cell receptor beta chains sequenced from a single sample in a study of CD8 T cells in ankylosing spondylitis. TCRdb independently ran MiXCR on the 5' RACE reads; one entry per CDR3 protein. The table shows about 350,000 distinct CDR3 sequences, with 20% to 25% occurring only once. The sequencing input was blood, either unsorted or a sorted T cell fraction (not recorded which). Receptors originate from a male donor with ankylosing spondylitis or in good health (not recorded which).

The genes are TRBV7-2 and TRBJ2-1, with 7 bases lining up with TRBD1. The germline V gene encodes CDR1 SGHTA and CDR2 FQGNSA. The CDR3 has 16 residues. Losses at the gene ends were 4 bases for V and 1 base for J; bases not matched to a gene: 7. The CDR3 coding sequence is TGTGCCAGCAGCTCCACAGGGGAAGGGTCCTACAATGAGCAGTTCTTC. It is translated as CASSSTGEGSYNEQFF. Variable domain in full (rest from reference TRBV7-2 and TRBJ2-1): GAGVSQSPSNKVTEKGKDVELRCDPISGHTALYWYRQSLGQGLEFLIYFQGNSAPDKSGLPSDRFSAERTGGSVSTLTIQRTQQEDSAVYLCASSSTGEGSYNEQFFGPGTRLTVL.

This clonotype was seen a single time. This chain links TRBV5-1 with TRBJ2-1, with D possibly being TRBD1 (5 bases). This CDR3 is 19 amino acids long. CDR1 and CDR2 from the germline V gene are SGHRS and YFSETQ. Trimming cost V 0 bases and J 6 bases, with 25 bases left between them. The CDR3 protein is CASSLGQGGAQVPFNEQFF. In nucleotides, the CDR3 is TGCGCCAGCAGCTTGGGGCAGGGTGGGGCCCAGGTCCCCTTCAATGAGCAGTTCTTC.

The genes are TRBV20-1 and TRBJ2-5; 9 nucleotides agree with TRBD2. This CDR3 is 16 amino acids long. The V gene end was trimmed by 2 bases and the J gene end by 7 bases; junction bases not matched to a gene: 14. CDR1 DFQATT and CDR2 SNEGSKA come from the germline V gene (reference sequence). Here the CDR3 reads CSARLPSGVQMGTQYF. For the CDR3, the DNA is TGCAGTGCTAGACTCCCTAGCGGGGTCCAGATGGGGACCCAGTACTTC.

The chain combines TRBV4-2 with TRBJ1-3; the D gene is possibly TRBD1 (6 bases). Deletions cut 3 bases from V and 3 bases from J, with 12 bases between. The V gene's germline CDR1 is LGHNA and CDR2 YNFKEQ. The CDR3 is made up of 15 amino acids. DNA for the CDR3: TGTGCCAGCAGCCAGGTGGGGGCCGATGGAAACACCATATATTTT. It translates to CASSQVGADGNTIYF.

V is TRBV6-5 and J is TRBJ2-3; 9 nucleotides line up with TRBD1. Germline V gene sequence: CDR1 MNHEY, CDR2 SVGAGI. Trimming took 2 bases from V and 3 from J; bases not matched to a gene: 6. The CDR3 totals 16 residues. This CDR3 reads CASSYSPGQGTDTQYF. In DNA form, the CDR3 reads TGTGCCAGCAGTTACAGTCCGGGACAGGGAACAGATACGCAGTATTTT.

The rearrangement links TRBV7-8 to TRBJ2-7; the D gene could be TRBD1 or TRBD2 (5 bases each). V lost 1 base and J lost 3, with 13 bases in between. Germline CDR1 SGHVS, CDR2 FQNEAQ. The CDR3 contains 15 residues. The CDR3 DNA sequence: TGTGCCAGCAGCTTAGTGGGAGCAGGGAACTACGAGCAGTACTTC. Translated, it gives CASSLVGAGNYEQYF. The full variable domain, completed using reference TRBV7-8 and TRBJ2-7, is GAGVSQSPRYKVAKRGQDVALRCDPISGHVSLFWYQQALGQGPEFLTYFQNEAQLDKSGLPSDRFFAERPEGSVSTLKIQRTQQEDSAVYLCASSLVGAGNYEQYFGPGTRLTVT.

The table lists this clonotype with a few counts. V gene TRBV4-1 combines with J gene TRBJ1-2, with TRBD1 matching over 9 bases. J lost 4 bases, V lost 1 base, and 7 bases had no gene match. The germline CDR1 and CDR2 sequences are MGHRA and YSYEKL. The CDR3 loop spans 16 amino acids. The CDR3 region has the DNA TGCGCCAGCAGCCAAGCCGCCGGGACAGGGCGCTATGGCTACACCTTC. Protein sequence: CASSQAAGTGRYGYTF.

The genes are TRBV6-2 or TRBV6-3 and TRBJ2-6; D may be TRBD1 (5 bases). Trimming took 6 bases from V and 4 from J, leaving 13 bases between them. The CDR3 is 15 residues long. The germline CDR1 and CDR2 sequences are MNHEY and SVGEGT. CDR3 sequence: CASRTRGSGANVLTF. The CDR3 DNA follows: TGTGCCAGCAGAACAAGGGGATCCGGGGCCAACGTCCTGACTTTC.

CDR3 region: CATQYAGQWPTGELFF. The CDR3 region has the DNA TGTGCCACCCAGTACGCGGGACAGTGGCCCACCGGGGAGCTGTTTTTT. This rearrangement joins TRBV12-3 or TRBV12-4 to TRBJ2-2, with TRBD1 as a possible D gene (7 bases). The CDR3 covers 16 residues. The ends were cut back, 10 bases at V and 4 bases at J, with 22 bases in the middle.

This clonotype was detected only a few times. The CDR3 DNA is TGCGCCAGCAGCCAAGTGAGGACAGGGGCCTACGAGCAGTACTTC. Protein: CASSQVRTGAYEQYF. The rearrangement joins TRBV4-1 to TRBJ2-7; TRBD1 matches at 9 bases. The CDR3 contains 15 residues. Germline CDR1 MGHRA, CDR2 YSYEKL. With 1 base clipped from V and 2 bases from J, the junction kept 3 bases outside the gene matches.

This clonotype was seen only a few times. The chain uses TRBV27 and TRBJ2-1; D gene unclear. This CDR3 has 14 residues. From germline, CDR1 is MNHEY and CDR2 SMNVEV (reference sequence). The V end was cut by 3 bases, the J end by 4 bases, with 10 bases between. The CDR3 DNA sequence: TGTGCCAGCAGTTTTAGGTTTGGATACAATGAGCAGTTCTTC. It yields the protein CASSFRFGYNEQFF.

In this sample, this clonotype turned up many times. The chain employs TRBV28 and TRBJ2-7; 7 nucleotides agree with TRBD1. Germline CDR1 and CDR2: MDHEN and SYDVKM. V gave up 6 bases and J gave up 5 bases; unmatched junction bases: 13. CDR3 length equals 15 residues. The CDR3 nucleotides read TGTGCCAGCAGCCAAACGGGACAGAGGCCTCACGAGCAGTACTTC. Encoded protein: CASSQTGQRPHEQYF.

The CDR3 protein is CASSYSGRVRGGYTF. The CDR3 DNA sequence: TGTGCCAGCAGTTACTCGGGCAGGGTGAGAGGAGGCTACACCTTC. The chain is built from TRBV6-2 or TRBV6-3 and TRBJ1-2; D might be TRBD1 (5 bases). Germline CDR1 MNHEY, CDR2 SVGEGT. This CDR3 region has 15 residues. V was cut by 0 bases and J by 8 bases, with 16 bases left in between.

This clonotype was seen a handful of times. This rearrangement joins TRBV27 to TRBJ2-1; the D gene is possibly TRBD2 (6 bases). This CDR3 region has 13 residues. Germline loops: CDR1 MNHEY, CDR2 SMNVEV (reference sequence). V lost 5 bases and J lost 9, with 14 bases in between. The CDR3 spells CASSHGWGVEQFF. CDR3 coding DNA: TGTGCCAGCAGTCACGGTTGGGGGGTTGAGCAGTTCTTC.

The rearrangement links TRBV20-1 to TRBJ2-3; 7 positions agree with TRBD1. Unmatched junction bases numbered 8, after V lost 0 bases and J lost 2 bases. Germline V gives CDR1 DFQATT, CDR2 SNEGSKA (reference sequence). CDR3 length: 16 amino acids. The CDR3 reads CSARDFRGLFTDTQYF. For the CDR3, the DNA is TGCAGTGCTAGAGATTTCAGGGGGTTATTCACAGATACGCAGTATTTT.

In this sample, this clonotype turned up many times. A read error may account for a junction end that differs from germline. V usage is TRBV11-2 and J usage is TRBJ2-3; 7 bases match TRBD1. CDR1 and CDR2 (germline): SGHAT, FQNNGV. This CDR3 region has 15 residues. DNA of the CDR3: TGCGCCAGCAGCCTCCGACAGGGTGGGACAGATACGCAGTATTTT. Its translation is CASSLRQGGTDTQYF.

The J gene is TRBJ2-1, the V gene TRBV19; no clear D gene. The germline gives CDR1 LNHDA, CDR2 SQIVND (reference sequence). This CDR3 contains 14 residues. The V end was cut by 6 bases, the J end by 9 bases, with 18 bases between. This chain's CDR3 is CASSDGDVWGEQFF. DNA of the CDR3: TGTGCCAGTAGCGATGGGGATGTCTGGGGTGAGCAGTTCTTC.

The chain couples TRBV5-1 to TRBJ2-7, with a possible D match to TRBD2 (6 bases). V lost 4 bases and J lost 1, with 15 bases in between. This CDR3 has 15 residues. Germline V gives CDR1 SGHRS, CDR2 YFSETQ. The chain's CDR3 is CASSDYAGPSYEQYF. The CDR3 region has the DNA TGCGCCAGCAGCGACTATGCGGGGCCTTCCTACGAGCAGTACTTC.

This clonotype was found a few times. The J gene is TRBJ2-7, the V gene TRBV10-3; D remains ambiguous. The CDR3 has 14 residues. V was shortened by 3 bases and J by 2 bases, with 11 bases between the two germline ends. In germline, CDR1 is ENHRY, CDR2 SYGVKD. CDR3 DNA sequence: TGTGCCATCAGTGACGGTGGGTGGCCCTACGAGCAGTACTTC. Translating it yields CAISDGGWPYEQYF.

This rearrangement joins TRBV5-1 to TRBJ2-3; 12 bases match TRBD2. CDR1 and CDR2 (germline): SGHRS, YFSETQ. CDR3 size: 17 residues. V lost 1 base and J lost 1; bases outside the gene matches: 4. The CDR3 region has the DNA TGCGCCAGCAGCTTGCCTAGCGGGGGGGCACGCACAGATACGCAGTATTTT. It codes for CASSLPSGGARTDTQYF.

The CDR3 is CASSLYPSSTDTQYF. The CDR3 bases are TGCGCCAGCAGCTTGTACCCCAGTAGCACAGATACGCAGTATTTT. The chain joins TRBV5-1 to TRBJ2-3; D not resolved. Trimming took 1 base from V and 0 from J, leaving 9 bases between them. In germline, CDR1 is SGHRS, CDR2 YFSETQ. This CDR3 comprises 15 residues.

J is TRBJ1-1 and V is TRBV7-9; no firm D call. This CDR3 is 13 amino acids long. V lost 2 bases, J lost 3 bases, and 7 bases lay in between. Germline V lookup: CDR1 SEHNR, CDR2 FQNEAQ (reference sequence). CDR3 amino acids: CASSLPAHTEAFF. CDR3 DNA: TGTGCCAGCAGCTTACCTGCCCACACTGAAGCTTTCTTT. The full variable domain, completed using reference TRBV7-9 and TRBJ1-1, is DTGVSQNPRHKITKRGQNVTFRCDPISEHNRLYWYRQTLGQGPEFLTYFQNEAQLEKSRLLSDRFSAERPKGSFSTLEIQRTEQGDSAMYLCASSLPAHTEAFFGQGTRLTVV.